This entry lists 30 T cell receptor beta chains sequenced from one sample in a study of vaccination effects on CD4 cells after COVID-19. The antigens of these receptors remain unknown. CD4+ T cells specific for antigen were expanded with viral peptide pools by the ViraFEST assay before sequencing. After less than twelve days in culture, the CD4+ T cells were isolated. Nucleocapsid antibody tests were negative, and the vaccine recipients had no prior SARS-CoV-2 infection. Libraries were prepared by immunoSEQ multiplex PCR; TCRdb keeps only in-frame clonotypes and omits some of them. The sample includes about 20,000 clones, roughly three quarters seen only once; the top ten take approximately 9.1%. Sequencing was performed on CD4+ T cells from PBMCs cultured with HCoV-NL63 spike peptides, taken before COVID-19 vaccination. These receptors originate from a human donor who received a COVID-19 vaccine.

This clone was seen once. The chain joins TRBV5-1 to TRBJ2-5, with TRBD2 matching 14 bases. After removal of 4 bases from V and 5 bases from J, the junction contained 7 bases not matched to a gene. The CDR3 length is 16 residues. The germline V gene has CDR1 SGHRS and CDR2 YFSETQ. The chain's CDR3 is CASSPGLAGGVETQYF. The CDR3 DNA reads TGCGCCAGCAGCCCCGGACTAGCGGGAGGAGTGGAGACCCAGTACTTC.

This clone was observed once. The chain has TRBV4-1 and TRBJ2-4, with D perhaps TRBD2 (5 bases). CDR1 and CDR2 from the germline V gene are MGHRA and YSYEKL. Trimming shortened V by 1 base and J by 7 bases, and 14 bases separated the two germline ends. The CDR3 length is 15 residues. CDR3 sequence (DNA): TGCGCCAGCAGCCAAGGGCGGGCTCCGGGGAACATTCAGTACTTC. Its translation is CASSQGRAPGNIQYF.

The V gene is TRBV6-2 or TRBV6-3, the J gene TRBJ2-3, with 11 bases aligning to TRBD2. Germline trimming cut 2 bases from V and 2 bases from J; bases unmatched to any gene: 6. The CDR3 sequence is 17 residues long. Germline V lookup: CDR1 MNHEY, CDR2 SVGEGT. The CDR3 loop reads CASSYGMTSGVTDTQYF. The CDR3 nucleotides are TGTGCCAGCAGTTACGGGATGACTAGCGGGGTCACAGATACGCAGTATTTT.

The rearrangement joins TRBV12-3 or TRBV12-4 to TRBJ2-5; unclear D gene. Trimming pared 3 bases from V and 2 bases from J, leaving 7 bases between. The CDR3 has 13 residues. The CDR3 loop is CASSFRRQETQYF. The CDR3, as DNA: TGTGCCAGCAGTTTCCGGCGGCAAGAGACCCAGTACTTC.

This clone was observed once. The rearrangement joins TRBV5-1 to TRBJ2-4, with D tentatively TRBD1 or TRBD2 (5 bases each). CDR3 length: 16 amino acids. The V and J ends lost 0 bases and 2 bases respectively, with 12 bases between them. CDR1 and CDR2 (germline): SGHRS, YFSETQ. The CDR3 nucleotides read TGCGCCAGCAGCTTGGCATCCAGGGACCCCAAAAACATTCAGTACTTC. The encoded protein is CASSLASRDPKNIQYF.

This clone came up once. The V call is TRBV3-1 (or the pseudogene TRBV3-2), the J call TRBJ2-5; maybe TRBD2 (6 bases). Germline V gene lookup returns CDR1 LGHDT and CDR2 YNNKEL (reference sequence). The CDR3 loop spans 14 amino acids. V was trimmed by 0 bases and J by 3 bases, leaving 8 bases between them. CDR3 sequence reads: CASSQEGGEETQYF. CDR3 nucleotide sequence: TGTGCCAGCAGCCAAGAGGGCGGGGAAGAGACCCAGTACTTC.

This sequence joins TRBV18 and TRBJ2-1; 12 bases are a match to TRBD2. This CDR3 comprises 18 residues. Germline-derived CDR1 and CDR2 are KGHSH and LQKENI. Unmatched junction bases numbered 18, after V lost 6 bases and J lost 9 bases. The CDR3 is CASSTLAGLAGPGGEQFF. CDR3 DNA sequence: TGTGCCAGCTCCACCCTGGCTGGACTAGCGGGACCGGGCGGTGAGCAGTTCTTC.

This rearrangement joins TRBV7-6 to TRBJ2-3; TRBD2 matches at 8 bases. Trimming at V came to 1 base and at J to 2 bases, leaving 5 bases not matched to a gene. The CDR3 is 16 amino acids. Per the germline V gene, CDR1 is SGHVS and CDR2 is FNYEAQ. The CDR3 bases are TGTGCCAGCAGCTTAGTTGCCGGGGGGGTCACAGATACGCAGTATTTT. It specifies CASSLVAGGVTDTQYF.

CDR3 loop: CASSLSQGTGEAFF. As DNA, the CDR3 is TGCGCCAGCAGCTTGTCTCAGGGCACGGGGGAAGCTTTCTTT. This rearrangement joins TRBV5-1 to TRBJ1-1; a possible D gene is TRBD1 (5 bases). In germline, CDR1 is SGHRS, CDR2 YFSETQ. The CDR3 runs 14 residues. V lost 1 base and J 8 bases, leaving 15 bases between the germline ends.

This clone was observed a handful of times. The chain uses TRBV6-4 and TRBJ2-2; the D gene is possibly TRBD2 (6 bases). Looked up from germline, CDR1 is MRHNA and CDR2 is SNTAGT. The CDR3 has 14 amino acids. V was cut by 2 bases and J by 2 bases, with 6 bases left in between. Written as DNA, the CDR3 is TGTGCCAGCAGTGACGGGACTAACACCGGGGAGCTGTTTTTT. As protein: CASSDGTNTGELFF.

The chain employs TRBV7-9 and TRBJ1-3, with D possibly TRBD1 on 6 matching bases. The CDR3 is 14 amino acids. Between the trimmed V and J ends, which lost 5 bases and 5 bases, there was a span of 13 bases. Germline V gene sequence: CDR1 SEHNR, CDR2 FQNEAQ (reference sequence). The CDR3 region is CASSMDSPRNTIYF. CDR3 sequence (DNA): TGTGCCAGCAGCATGGACAGCCCGAGAAACACCATATATTTT.

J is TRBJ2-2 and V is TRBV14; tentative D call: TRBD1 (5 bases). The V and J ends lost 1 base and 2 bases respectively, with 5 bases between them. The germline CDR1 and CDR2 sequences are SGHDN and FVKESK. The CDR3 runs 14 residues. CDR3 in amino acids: CASSQGGNTGELFF. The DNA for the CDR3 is TGTGCCAGCAGCCAAGGGGGCAACACCGGGGAGCTGTTTTTT.

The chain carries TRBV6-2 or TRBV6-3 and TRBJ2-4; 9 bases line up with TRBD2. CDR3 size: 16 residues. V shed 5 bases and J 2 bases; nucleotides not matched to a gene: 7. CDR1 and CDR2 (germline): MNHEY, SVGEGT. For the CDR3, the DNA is TGTGCCAGCAGTACAAGCGGGAGGCGAACCAAAAACATTCAGTACTTC. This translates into CASSTSGRRTKNIQYF.

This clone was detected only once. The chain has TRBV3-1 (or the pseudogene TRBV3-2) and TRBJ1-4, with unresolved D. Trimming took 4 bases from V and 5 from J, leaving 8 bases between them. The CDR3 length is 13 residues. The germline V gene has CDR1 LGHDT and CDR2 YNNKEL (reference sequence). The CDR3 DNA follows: TGTGCCAGCAGCCCCGACCCAAATGAAAAACTGTTTTTT. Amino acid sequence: CASSPDPNEKLFF.

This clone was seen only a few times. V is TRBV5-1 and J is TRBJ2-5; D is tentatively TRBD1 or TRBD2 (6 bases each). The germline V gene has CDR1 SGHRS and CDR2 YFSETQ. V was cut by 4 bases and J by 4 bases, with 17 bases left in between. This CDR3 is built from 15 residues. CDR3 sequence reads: CASSPAGEVGETQYF. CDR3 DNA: TGCGCCAGCAGCCCCGCAGGGGAGGTGGGAGAGACCCAGTACTTC.

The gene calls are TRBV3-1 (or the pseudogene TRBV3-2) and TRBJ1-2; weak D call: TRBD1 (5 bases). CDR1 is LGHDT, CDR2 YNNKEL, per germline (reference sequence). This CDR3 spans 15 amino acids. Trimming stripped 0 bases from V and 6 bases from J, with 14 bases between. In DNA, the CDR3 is TGTGCCAGCAGCCAAGAGGGGCAGGCCGGCCATGGCTACACCTTC. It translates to CASSQEGQAGHGYTF.

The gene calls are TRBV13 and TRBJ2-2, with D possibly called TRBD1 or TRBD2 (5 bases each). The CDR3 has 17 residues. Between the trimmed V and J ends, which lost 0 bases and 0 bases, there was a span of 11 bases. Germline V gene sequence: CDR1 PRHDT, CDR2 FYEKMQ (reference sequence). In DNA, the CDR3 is TGTGCCAGCAGCTTAGGTGGGACGGTCGCGAACACCGGGGAGCTGTTTTTT. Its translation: CASSLGGTVANTGELFF. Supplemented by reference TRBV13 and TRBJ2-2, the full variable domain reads AAGVIQSPRHLIKEKRETATLKCYPIPRHDTVYWYQQGPGQDPQFLISFYEKMQSDKGSIPDRFSAQQFSDYHSELNMSSLELGDSALYFCASSLGGTVANTGELFFGEGSRLTVL.

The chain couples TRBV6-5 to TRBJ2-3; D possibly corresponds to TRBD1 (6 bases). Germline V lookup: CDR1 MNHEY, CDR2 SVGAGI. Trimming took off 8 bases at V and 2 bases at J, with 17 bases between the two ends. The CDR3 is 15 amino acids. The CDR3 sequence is CASLGGQSDTDTQYF. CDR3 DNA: TGTGCCAGCCTCGGCGGACAGAGCGACACAGATACGCAGTATTTT.

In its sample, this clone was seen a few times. This CDR3 is CASSIVHGADQPQHF. CDR3 in DNA: TGTGCCAGTAGTATAGTTCATGGGGCGGATCAGCCCCAGCATTTT. The J gene is TRBJ1-5, the V gene TRBV19, with D perhaps matching TRBD1 (5 bases). Germline V CDR1 and CDR2: LNHDA, SQIVND (reference sequence). V was shortened by 1 base and J by 5 bases, with 12 bases between the two germline ends. The CDR3 length is 15 residues.

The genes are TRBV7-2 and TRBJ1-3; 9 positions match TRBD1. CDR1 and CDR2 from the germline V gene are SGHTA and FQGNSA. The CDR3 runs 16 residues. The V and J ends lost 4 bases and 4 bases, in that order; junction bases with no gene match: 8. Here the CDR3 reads CASSSRQGVNGNTIYF. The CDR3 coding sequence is TGTGCCAGCAGCTCCAGACAGGGGGTTAACGGAAACACCATATATTTT.

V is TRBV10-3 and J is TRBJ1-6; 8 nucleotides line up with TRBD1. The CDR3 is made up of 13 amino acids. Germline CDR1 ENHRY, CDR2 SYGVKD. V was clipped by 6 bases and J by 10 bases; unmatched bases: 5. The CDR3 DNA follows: TGTGCCATCAGGGACAGGGACGAATCACCCCTCCACTTT. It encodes CAIRDRDESPLHF.

CDR3 amino acids: CATSEGQGRYGYEQYF. CDR3 bases: TGTGCCACCAGTGAAGGGCAGGGAAGGTACGGGTACGAGCAGTACTTC. The rearrangement joins TRBV24-1 to TRBJ2-7; weak D call: TRBD1 (5 bases). Germline V gene lookup returns CDR1 KGHDR and CDR2 SFDVKD. Trimming took 4 bases from V and 4 from J, leaving 19 bases between them. This CDR3 is 16 amino acids long.

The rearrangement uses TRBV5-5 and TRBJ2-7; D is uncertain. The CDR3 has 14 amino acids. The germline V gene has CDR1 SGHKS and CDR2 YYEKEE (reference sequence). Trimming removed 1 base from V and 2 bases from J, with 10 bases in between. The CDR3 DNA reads TGTGCCAGCAGCTTGTCGCAAGGCCCCTACGAGCAGTACTTC. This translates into CASSLSQGPYEQYF.

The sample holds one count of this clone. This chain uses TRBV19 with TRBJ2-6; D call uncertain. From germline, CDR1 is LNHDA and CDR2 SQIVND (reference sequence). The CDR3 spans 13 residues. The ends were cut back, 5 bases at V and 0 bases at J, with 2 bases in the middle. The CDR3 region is CASSDSGANVLTF. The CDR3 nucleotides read TGTGCCAGTAGTGACTCTGGGGCCAACGTCCTGACTTTC.

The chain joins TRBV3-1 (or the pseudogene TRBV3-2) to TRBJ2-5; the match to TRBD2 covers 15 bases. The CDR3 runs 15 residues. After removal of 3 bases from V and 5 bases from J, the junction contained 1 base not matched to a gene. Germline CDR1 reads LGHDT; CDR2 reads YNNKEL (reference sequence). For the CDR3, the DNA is TGTGCCAGCAGCCAGGGGACTAGCGGGGGGGAGACCCAGTACTTC. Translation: CASSQGTSGGETQYF.

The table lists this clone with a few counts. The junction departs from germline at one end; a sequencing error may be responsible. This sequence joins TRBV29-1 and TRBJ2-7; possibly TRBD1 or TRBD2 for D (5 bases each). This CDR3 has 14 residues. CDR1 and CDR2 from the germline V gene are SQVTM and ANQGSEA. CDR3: CSVEGNGNTGGRHF. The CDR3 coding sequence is TGCAGCGTTGAAGGAAACGGAAATACTGGGGGTCGGCACTTC.

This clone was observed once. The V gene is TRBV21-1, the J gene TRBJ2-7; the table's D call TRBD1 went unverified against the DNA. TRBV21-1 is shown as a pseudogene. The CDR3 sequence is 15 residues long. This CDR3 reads CASSSHTGAVGEQYF. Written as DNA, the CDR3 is TGTGCCAGCAGCTCGCACACTGGGGCAGTCGGCGAGCAGTACTTC.

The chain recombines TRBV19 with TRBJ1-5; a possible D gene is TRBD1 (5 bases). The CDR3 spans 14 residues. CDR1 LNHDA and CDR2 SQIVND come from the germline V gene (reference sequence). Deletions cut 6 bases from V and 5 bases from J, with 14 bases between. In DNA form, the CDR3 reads TGTGCCAGTAGGATGCCAGGGATCTATCAGCCCCAGCATTTT. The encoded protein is CASRMPGIYQPQHF.

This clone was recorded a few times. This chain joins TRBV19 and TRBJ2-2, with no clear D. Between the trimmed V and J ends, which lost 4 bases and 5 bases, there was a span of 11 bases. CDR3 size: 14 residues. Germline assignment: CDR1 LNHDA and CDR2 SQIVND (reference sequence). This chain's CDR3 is CASSKRLPTGELFF. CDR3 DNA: TGTGCCAGTAGTAAACGGTTGCCGACCGGGGAGCTGTTTTTT.

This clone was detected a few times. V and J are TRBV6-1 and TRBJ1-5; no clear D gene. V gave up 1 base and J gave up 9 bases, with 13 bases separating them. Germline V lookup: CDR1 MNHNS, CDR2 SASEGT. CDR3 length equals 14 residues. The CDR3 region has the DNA TGTGCCAGCAGTGAAGGACCGGTGGTATCGCCCCAGCATTTT. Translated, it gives CASSEGPVVSPQHF.